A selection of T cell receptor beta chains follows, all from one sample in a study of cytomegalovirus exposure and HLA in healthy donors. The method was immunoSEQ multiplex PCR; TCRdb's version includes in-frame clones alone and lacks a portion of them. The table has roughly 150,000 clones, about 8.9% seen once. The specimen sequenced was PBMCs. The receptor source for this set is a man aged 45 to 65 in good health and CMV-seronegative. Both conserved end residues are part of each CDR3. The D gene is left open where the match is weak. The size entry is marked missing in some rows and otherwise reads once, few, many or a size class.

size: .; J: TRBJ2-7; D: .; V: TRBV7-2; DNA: TGTGCCAGCAGCTTAGTGCACCAGGGCGAGCAGTACTTC; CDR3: CASSLVHQGEQYF
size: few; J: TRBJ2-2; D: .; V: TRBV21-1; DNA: TGTGCCAGCATCCTCTCGCACGGACTAGCGGGAGGATACGGGGAGCTGTTTTTT; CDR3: CASILSHGLAGGYGELFF
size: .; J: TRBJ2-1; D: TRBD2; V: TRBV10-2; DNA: TGCGCCAGCAGTGGGTTAGCGGGGGGGAGGGACAATGAGCAGTTCTTC; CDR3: CASSGLAGGRDNEQFF
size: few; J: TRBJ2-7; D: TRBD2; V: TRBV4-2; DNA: TGTGCCAGCAGCCAAGATGCTAGCGGGGGGTTTTACGAGCAGTACTTC; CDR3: CASSQDASGGFYEQYF
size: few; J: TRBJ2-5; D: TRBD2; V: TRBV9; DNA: TGTGCCAGCAGCCCTCGGAGGGTGCGGGGGGAGACCCAGTACTTC; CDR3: CASSPRRVRGETQYF
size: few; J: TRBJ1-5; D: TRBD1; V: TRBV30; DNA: TGTGCCTGGGGACAGGGAGTCCCCAATCAGCCCCAGCATTTT; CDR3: CAWGQGVPNQPQHF
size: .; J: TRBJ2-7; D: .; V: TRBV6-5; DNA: TGTGCCAGCAGTTACTCGGGCTCAGGGGCTATCTACGAGCAGTACTTC; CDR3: CASSYSGSGAIYEQYF
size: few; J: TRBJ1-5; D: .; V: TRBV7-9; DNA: TGTGCCAGCAGCTTCGAGGGTTTGGGCAATCAGCCCCAGCATTTT; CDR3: CASSFEGLGNQPQHF
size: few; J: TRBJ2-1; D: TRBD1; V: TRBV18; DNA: TGTGCCAGCTCACTTCGGACAGGGGACTACAATGAGCAGTTCTTC; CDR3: CASSLRTGDYNEQFF
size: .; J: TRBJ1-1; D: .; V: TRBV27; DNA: TGTGCCAGCAGTTCGGCTCTGGGAGGGTCCTCGAACACTGAAGCTTTCTTT; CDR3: CASSSALGGSSNTEAFF
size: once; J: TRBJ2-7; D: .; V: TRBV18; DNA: TGTGCCAGCTCACCAATAGAGGGTGGCTACGAGCAGTACTTC; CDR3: CASSPIEGGYEQYF
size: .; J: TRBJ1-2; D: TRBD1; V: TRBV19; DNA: TGTGCCAGTAGCATTTTGACAGGGGGCCGCTATGGCTACACCTTC; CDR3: CASSILTGGRYGYTF
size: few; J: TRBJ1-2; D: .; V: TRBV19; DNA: TGTGCCAGTAGGCGGGACGCTAACTATGGCTACACCTTC; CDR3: CASRRDANYGYTF
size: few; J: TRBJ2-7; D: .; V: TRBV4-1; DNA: TGCGCCAGCAGCCAAGACCCCAGGGGTGGCGATTCCGAGCAGTACTTC; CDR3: CASSQDPRGGDSEQYF
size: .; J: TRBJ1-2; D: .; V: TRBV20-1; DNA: TGCAGTGCTCTTAACTATGGCTACACCTTC; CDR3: CSALNYGYTF
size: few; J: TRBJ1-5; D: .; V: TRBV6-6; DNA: TGTGCCAGCAGTTACTCGAGTGTTCAGCCCCAGCATTTT; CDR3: CASSYSSVQPQHF
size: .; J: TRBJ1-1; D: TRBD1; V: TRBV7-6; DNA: TGTGCCAGCAGCTTAGGGCCACAGGGGATGAACACTGAAGCTTTCTTT; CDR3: CASSLGPQGMNTEAFF
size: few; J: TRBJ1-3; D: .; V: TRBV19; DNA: TGTGCCAGTAGTATCGGACGGGGCTCTGGAAACACCATATATTTT; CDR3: CASSIGRGSGNTIYF
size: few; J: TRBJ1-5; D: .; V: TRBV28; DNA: TGTGCCAGCAGTATAGATACAGGGTCCGGGCAGCCCCAGCATTTT; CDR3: CASSIDTGSGQPQHF
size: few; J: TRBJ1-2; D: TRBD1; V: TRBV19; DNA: TGTGCCAGTAGTCCTGGACAGGGAGGCTATGGCTACACCTTC; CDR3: CASSPGQGGYGYTF
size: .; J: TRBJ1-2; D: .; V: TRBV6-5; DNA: TGTGCCGCAAGAACAGGCAACTATGGCTACACCTTC; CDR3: CAARTGNYGYTF
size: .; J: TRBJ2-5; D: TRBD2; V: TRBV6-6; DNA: TGTGCCAGCAGTTACTTCGGGGGGGTCCAAGAGACCCAGTACTTC; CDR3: CASSYFGGVQETQYF
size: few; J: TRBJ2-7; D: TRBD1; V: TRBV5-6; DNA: TGTGCCAGCAGCGGCGGGCCGGGACAGTCCTACGAGCAGTACTTC; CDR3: CASSGGPGQSYEQYF
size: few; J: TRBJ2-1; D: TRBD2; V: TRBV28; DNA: TGTGCCAGCAGTATCGGGACTAGCGGCTCCTACAATGAGCAGTTCTTC; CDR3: CASSIGTSGSYNEQFF
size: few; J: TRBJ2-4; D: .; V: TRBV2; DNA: TGTGCCAGCGGGCCCGGCTCGGGGGTAGCCAAAAACATTCAGTACTTC; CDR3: CASGPGSGVAKNIQYF
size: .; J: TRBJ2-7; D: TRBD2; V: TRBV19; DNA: TGTGCCAGTACCGGAACTAGCGGACCCTACGAGCAGTACTTC; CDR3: CASTGTSGPYEQYF
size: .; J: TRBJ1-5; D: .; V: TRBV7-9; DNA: TGTGCCAGCAGCTTAGCTGGTTGGGGGACAAGGGGCAATCAGCCCCAGCATTTT; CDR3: CASSLAGWGTRGNQPQHF
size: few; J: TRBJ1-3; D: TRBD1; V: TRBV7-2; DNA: TGTGCCAGCAGACTTAGTGGGACAGGTAGAAACACCATATATTTT; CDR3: CASRLSGTGRNTIYF
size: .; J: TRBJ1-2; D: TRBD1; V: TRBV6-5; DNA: TGTGCCAGCAGTCGAGACAGGGAAAACTATGGCTACACCTTC; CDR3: CASSRDRENYGYTF
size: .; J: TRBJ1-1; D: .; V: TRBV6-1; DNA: TGTGCCAGCAGTTGGGCGGGACCCCCGAACACTGAAGCTTTCTTT; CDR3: CASSWAGPPNTEAFF
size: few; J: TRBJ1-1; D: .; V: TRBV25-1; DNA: TGTGCCAGCAGTGGCCCTGGACAGACGAACACTGAAGCTTTCTTT; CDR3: CASSGPGQTNTEAFF
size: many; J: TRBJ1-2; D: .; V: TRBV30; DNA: TGTGCCTGGAGTGCACAGGGATGGAGGAACTATGGCTACACCTTC; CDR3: CAWSAQGWRNYGYTF
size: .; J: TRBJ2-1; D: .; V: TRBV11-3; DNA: TGTGCCAGCAGCTCGGAAGACGGAGACTACAATGAGCAGTTCTTC; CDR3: CASSSEDGDYNEQFF
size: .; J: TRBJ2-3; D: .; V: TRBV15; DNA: TGTGCCACCAGCCTTGCCCGAGGGCCTGGAGATACGCAGTATTTT; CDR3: CATSLARGPGDTQYF
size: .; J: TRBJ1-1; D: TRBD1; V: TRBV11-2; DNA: TGTGCCAGCAGGCGATTTACCGGGACAGGGTATACTGAAGCTTTCTTT; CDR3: CASRRFTGTGYTEAFF
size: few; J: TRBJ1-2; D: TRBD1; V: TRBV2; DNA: TGTGCCAGCAGTCTAATAACAGGGGCCCCCAGTGGCTACACCTTC; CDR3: CASSLITGAPSGYTF
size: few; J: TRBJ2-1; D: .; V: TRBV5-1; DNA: TGCGCCAGCAGCTTGGAATCCCAGGGCCCCTACAATGAGCAGTTCTTC; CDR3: CASSLESQGPYNEQFF
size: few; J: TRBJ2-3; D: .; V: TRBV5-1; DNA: TGCGCCAGCAGCTTGGCGGGACACAGAAGCACAGATACGCAGTATTTT; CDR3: CASSLAGHRSTDTQYF
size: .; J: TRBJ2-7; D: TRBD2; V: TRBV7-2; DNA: TGTGCCAGCAGCCCGACTAGCGGTCCCTACGAGCAGTACTTC; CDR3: CASSPTSGPYEQYF
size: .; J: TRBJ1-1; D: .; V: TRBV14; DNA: TGTGCCAGCAGCCCGGGGAGTTACACTGAAGCTTTCTTT; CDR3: CASSPGSYTEAFF
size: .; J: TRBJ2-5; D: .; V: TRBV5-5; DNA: TGTGCCAGCAGCTTAGGACGGACTCTCTCAGAGCAGTACTTC; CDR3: CASSLGRTLSEQYF
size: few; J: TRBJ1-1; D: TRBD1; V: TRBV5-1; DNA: TGCGCCAGCAGCCCAGGACAGGGGGGGAACACTGAAGCTTTCTTT; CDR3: CASSPGQGGNTEAFF
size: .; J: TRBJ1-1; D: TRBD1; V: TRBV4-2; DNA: TGTGCCAGCAGCCGGGGACAGGGGGCGCGAAGTTTTGAGGGCACTGAAGCTTTCTTT; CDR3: CASSRGQGARSFEGTEAFF
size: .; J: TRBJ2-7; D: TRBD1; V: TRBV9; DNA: TGTGCCAGCAGCCCGGGGACAGGGATCTACGAGCAGTACTTC; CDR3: CASSPGTGIYEQYF
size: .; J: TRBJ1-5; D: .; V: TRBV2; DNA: TGTGCCAGCAGTTTCCGGACAGACAATCAGCCCCAGCATTTT; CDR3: CASSFRTDNQPQHF